This T cell receptor beta chain was recovered during a study of T cells in Graves' hyperthyroidism and ophthalmopathy. Turning to the study itself: Peripheral blood collection took place at initial diagnosis, before any treatment.

The length of the CDR3 is 13 residues. Fresh peripheral blood, 8 to 10 ml, was the source of the PBMCs. General study points: Most thyroid clonotypes that were expanded above 0.001 also turned up in blood.

Amplified regions were TCR beta CDR3 sequences from RNA transcripts. An initial round of RT-PCR targeting the TCR CDR3 relied on the HTBI primer set. MiXCR, applied by TCRdb to the multiplex PCR reads, yields one record per CDR3 protein. This sample carries hundreds of thousands of distinct CDR3 sequences, over 12% of them seen once, and the ten largest clones take around 4%. This clonotype appeared many times. The antigen remains unidentified. One end of the junction varies from germline; a read error may be responsible. This TCR was recovered from a woman in her 40s with Graves' ophthalmopathy. Material for sequencing was blood. The chain joins TRBV12-3 or TRBV12-4 to TRBJ1-2; weak D call: TRBD1 (6 bases). CDR3 loop: CTSSLRQAHGYTF. The CDR3 DNA reads as TGTACCAGCAGTTTACGACAGGCTCACGGCTACACCTTC.